This entry features one TCR beta chain sequence. Its antigen is as yet unknown. The sample is drawn from a study of beta chain features in type 1 diabetes. About the study: There was similarity between patients and healthy donors in age, gender and cell yields.

Expressed TCRB transcripts were sequenced, since all the RNA that had been isolated was reverse transcribed. Read counts averaged approximately 3.5 million for samples of naive, central memory and regulatory T cells. Some clones are missing from TCRdb's copy, which holds only in-frame ones; the method was immunoSEQ multiplex PCR. This table holds roughly 500,000 clones, approximately 10% found once. Points from the study as a whole: Type 1 diabetes patients had moderately but significantly shorter TCRB CDR3s in all four CD4+ subsets.

From germline, CDR1 is MDHEN and CDR2 SYDVKM. The CDR3 covers 12 residues. The V gene lost 4 bases and the J gene lost 3 bases, with 3 bases spanning the gap. This TCR came from a woman younger than 30 in good health. Sample: naive CD4+ T cells from blood. V usage is TRBV28 and J usage is TRBJ1-4; the D is unclear. In nucleotides, the CDR3 is TGTGCCAGCAGTTCCCCTAATGAAAAACTGTTTTTT. It specifies CASSSPNEKLFF.